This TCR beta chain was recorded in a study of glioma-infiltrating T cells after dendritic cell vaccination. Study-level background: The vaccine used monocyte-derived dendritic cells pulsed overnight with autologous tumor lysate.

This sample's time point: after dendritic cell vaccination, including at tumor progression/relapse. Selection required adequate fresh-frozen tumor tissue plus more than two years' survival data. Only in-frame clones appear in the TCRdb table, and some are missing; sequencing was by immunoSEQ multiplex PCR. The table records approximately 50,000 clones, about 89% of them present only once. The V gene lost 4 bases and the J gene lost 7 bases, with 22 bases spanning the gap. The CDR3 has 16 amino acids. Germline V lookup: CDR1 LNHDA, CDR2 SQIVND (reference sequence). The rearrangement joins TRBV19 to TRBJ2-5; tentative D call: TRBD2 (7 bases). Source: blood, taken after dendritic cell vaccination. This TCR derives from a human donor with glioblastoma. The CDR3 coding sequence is TGTGCCAGTAGTACCTCGCGGACGGGGGGCGCAGGGACCCAGTACTTC. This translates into CASSTSRTGGAGTQYF.